This T cell receptor (beta chain) was recovered during a study of early T cells in non-severe SARS-CoV-2 infection. Regarding the study as a whole: The matching step, a VDJdb search, favored anti-spike CD8 responses and missed private and CD4 specificities.

This clonotype was recorded many times. The antigen is unknown. CDR3 size: 14 residues. The germline V gene has CDR1 MNHEY and CDR2 SVGAGI. The V and J ends lost 0 bases and 4 bases, in that order; junction bases with no gene match: 2. Via MiXCR, TCRdb re-called the 5' RACE reads, giving one row per CDR3 protein. The sample comprises roughly 26,000 distinct CDR3 sequences, 4% to 6% of which are singletons, and 4% rests with the top ten. V usage is TRBV6-5 and J usage is TRBJ2-5, with TRBD2 matching over 7 bases. The sequenced material came from whole blood. The source of this sequence is an adult who was a healthcare worker with PCR-confirmed SARS-CoV-2 infection or an uninfected control (not recorded which). CDR3 sequence reads: CASSYSWGGETQYF. CDR3 bases: TGTGCCAGCAGTTACTCATGGGGGGGAGAGACCCAGTACTTC.